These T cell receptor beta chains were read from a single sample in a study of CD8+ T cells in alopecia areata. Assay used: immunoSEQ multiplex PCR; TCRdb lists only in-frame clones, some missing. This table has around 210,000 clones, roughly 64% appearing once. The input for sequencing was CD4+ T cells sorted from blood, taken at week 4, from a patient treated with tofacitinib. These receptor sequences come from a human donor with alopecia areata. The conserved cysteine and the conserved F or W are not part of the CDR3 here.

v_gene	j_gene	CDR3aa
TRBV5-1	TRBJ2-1	ASSRDGTNEQF
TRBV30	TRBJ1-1	AWRKVGGTEAF
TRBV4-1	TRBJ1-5	ASSQQQGGNQPQH
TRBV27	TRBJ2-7	ASSLSPGAHYEQY
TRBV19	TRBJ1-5	ASSAPGQGFNQPQH
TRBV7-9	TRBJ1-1	ASSLALGEAF
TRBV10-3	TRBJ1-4	AIGRDDNEKLF
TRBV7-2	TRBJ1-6	ASSPPGQARRSPLH
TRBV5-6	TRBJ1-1	ASSLPGQGKNTEAF
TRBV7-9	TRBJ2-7	ASSLSSYEQY
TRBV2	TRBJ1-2	ASSDPRGSNYGYT
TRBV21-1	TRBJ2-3	ASRKRYRLAVFTDTQY
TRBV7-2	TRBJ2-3	ASSLGTGGTQY
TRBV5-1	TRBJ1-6	ASSLEGGGAYNSPLH
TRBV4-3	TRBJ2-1	ASSQDRLAGGNEQF
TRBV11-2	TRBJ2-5	ASSLDFWETQY
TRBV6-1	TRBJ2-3	ASRLTQEPTDTQY
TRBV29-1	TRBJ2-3	SALAGGTDTQY
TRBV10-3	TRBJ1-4	AISEPPGTTNEKLF
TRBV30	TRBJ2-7	AWRGTGRSYEQY
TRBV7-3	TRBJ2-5	ASSLSAAIQETQY
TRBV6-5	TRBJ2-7	ASSKGVSSYEQY
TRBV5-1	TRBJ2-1	ASSLGTYSYNEQF
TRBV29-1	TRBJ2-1	SAEGAGSNEQF
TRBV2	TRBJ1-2	ASSLLNYGYT
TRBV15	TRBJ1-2	ATSSQFFGGNYGYT
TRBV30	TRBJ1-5	AWSVLGDQPQH
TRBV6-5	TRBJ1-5	ASRTGHNQPQH
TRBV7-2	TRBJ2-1	ASSLGVPSGGYEQF
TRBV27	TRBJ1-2	ASSGGGRIRNGYT
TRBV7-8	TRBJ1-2	ASSQGQAYGYT
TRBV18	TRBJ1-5	ASSPGSNQPQH
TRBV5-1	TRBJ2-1	ASSLQGRQSEAF
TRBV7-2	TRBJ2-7	ASSLGPTLGY
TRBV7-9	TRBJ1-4	ASSPYAGTRPQKLF
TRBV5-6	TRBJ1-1	ASSQQGLLVNTEAF
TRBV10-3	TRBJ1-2	AISEWETGKNGGYT
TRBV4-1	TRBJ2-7	ASSQDFLALEQY
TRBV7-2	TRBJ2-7	ASSLMGVGSYEQY
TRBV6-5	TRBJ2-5	ASGGFGQETQY
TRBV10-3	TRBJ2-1	AISEQNEQF
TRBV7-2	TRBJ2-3	ASSLSGTAGDTQY
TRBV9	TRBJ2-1	ASSVVSNGRGRNEQF
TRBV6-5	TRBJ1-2	ASSRPGQSNGYT
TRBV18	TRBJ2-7	ASSLQGAALDEQY
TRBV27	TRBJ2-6	ASSSSRLGANVLT